These T cell receptor beta chains were read from a single sample in a study of cytomegalovirus exposure and HLA in healthy donors. Generated by immunoSEQ multiplex PCR, the TCRdb table keeps only in-frame clones and is missing some. This table holds about 200,000 clones, 65% to 90% found once. The sample taken for sequencing was PBMCs. The receptor source for this set is a woman aged 25 to 39 in good health and CMV-seronegative. The CDR3 runs from the conserved cysteine through the conserved F or W. D genes are given only for firm matches. Expanded clones get a size class; other rows say once, few or many, or leave the size out.

clone_size: NA
v_call: TRBV28
d_call: NA
j_call: TRBJ1-1
cdr3_length: 15
cdr3_nt: TGTGCCAGCAGTTACGGCTGGGGGGAGAACACTGAAGCTTTCTTT
cdr3_aa: CASSYGWGENTEAFF

clone_size: NA
v_call: TRBV28
d_call: NA
j_call: TRBJ2-7
cdr3_length: 12
cdr3_nt: TGTGCCAGCGGGACACAATCCTACGAGCAGTACTTC
cdr3_aa: CASGTQSYEQYF

clone_size: once
v_call: TRBV9
d_call: NA
j_call: TRBJ2-1
cdr3_length: 14
cdr3_nt: TGTGCCAGCAGCGTAGCTACAGGTCCCAATGAGCAGTTCTTC
cdr3_aa: CASSVATGPNEQFF

clone_size: NA
v_call: TRBV10-2
d_call: NA
j_call: TRBJ1-4
cdr3_length: 11
cdr3_nt: TGCGCCAGCAGCCTCAGTGAAAAACTGTTTTTT
cdr3_aa: CASSLSEKLFF

clone_size: few
v_call: TRBV6-5
d_call: TRBD1
j_call: TRBJ2-1
cdr3_length: 15
cdr3_nt: TGTGCCAGCACCGAAGGGACAGGGGCATACAATGAGCAGTTCTTC
cdr3_aa: CASTEGTGAYNEQFF

clone_size: NA
v_call: TRBV5-1
d_call: NA
j_call: TRBJ1-1
cdr3_length: 15
cdr3_nt: TGCGCCAGCAGCTACGAGGGAGGGTCGGGCACTGAAGCTTTCTTT
cdr3_aa: CASSYEGGSGTEAFF

clone_size: NA
v_call: TRBV28
d_call: TRBD1
j_call: TRBJ2-3
cdr3_length: 15
cdr3_nt: TGTGCCAGCAGTTTCCGGGACAGGGAGAGAGATACGCAGTATTTT
cdr3_aa: CASSFRDRERDTQYF

clone_size: NA
v_call: TRBV15
d_call: NA
j_call: TRBJ2-1
cdr3_length: 15
cdr3_nt: TGTGCCACCAGCAGATGGGCTGACTCCTACAATGAGCAGTTCTTC
cdr3_aa: CATSRWADSYNEQFF

clone_size: NA
v_call: TRBV7-9
d_call: NA
j_call: TRBJ1-2
cdr3_length: 16
cdr3_nt: TGTGCCAGCAGTTTAGAGGGGGTTCAAGCTAACTATGGCTACACCTTC
cdr3_aa: CASSLEGVQANYGYTF

clone_size: NA
v_call: TRBV2
d_call: TRBD2
j_call: TRBJ2-3
cdr3_length: 16
cdr3_nt: TGTGCCAGCAGGAAGACTAGCGGAGACCCCACAGATACGCAGTATTTT
cdr3_aa: CASRKTSGDPTDTQYF

clone_size: NA
v_call: TRBV18
d_call: NA
j_call: TRBJ2-1
cdr3_length: 12
cdr3_nt: TGTGCCAGCTCACCCACGGGGGACCAGCAGTTCTTC
cdr3_aa: CASSPTGDQQFF

clone_size: NA
v_call: TRBV27
d_call: NA
j_call: TRBJ2-1
cdr3_length: 11
cdr3_nt: TGTGCCAGCAGCTCAGGTCCGGTGAAGTTCTTC
cdr3_aa: CASSSGPVKFF

clone_size: NA
v_call: TRBV11-2
d_call: TRBD2
j_call: TRBJ2-1
cdr3_length: 14
cdr3_nt: TGTGCCAGCAGCCCCTCCGGGGGGATCAATGAGCAGTTCTTC
cdr3_aa: CASSPSGGINEQFF

clone_size: NA
v_call: TRBV5-1
d_call: TRBD2
j_call: TRBJ2-1
cdr3_length: 16
cdr3_nt: TGCGCCAGCAGCCCGGAGGCTAGCGGGGGTCTAGGTGAGCAGTTCTTC
cdr3_aa: CASSPEASGGLGEQFF

clone_size: NA
v_call: TRBV5-1
d_call: TRBD2
j_call: TRBJ2-5
cdr3_length: 16
cdr3_nt: TGCGCCAGCAGCCTGTCTGAGCGGGGGGTCCAAGAGACCCAGTACTTC
cdr3_aa: CASSLSERGVQETQYF

clone_size: few
v_call: TRBV5-8
d_call: NA
j_call: TRBJ2-3
cdr3_length: 16
cdr3_nt: TGTGCCAGCAGCTTATTCGCGGGGCGTAGTACAGATACGCAGTATTTT
cdr3_aa: CASSLFAGRSTDTQYF